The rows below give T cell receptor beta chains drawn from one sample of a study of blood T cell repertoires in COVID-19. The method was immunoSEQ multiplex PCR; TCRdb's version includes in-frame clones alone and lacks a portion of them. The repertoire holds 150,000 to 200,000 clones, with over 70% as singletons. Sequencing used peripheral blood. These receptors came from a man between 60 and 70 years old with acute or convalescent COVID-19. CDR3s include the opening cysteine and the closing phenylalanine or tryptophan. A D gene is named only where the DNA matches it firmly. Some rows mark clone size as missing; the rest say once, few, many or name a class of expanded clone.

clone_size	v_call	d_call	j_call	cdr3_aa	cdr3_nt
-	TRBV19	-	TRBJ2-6	CASSSLGTSGANVLTF	TGTGCCAGTAGTTCGTTGGGCACCTCTGGGGCCAACGTCCTGACTTTC
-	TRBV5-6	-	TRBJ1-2	CASSLDAGTYGYTF	TGTGCCAGCAGCTTGGACGCAGGAACCTATGGCTACACCTTC
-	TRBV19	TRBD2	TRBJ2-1	CASSIVGLAGGRNEQFF	TGTGCCAGTAGTATAGTGGGACTAGCGGGAGGGCGCAATGAGCAGTTCTTC
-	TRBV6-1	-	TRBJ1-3	CASSENLGSSGNTIYF	TGTGCCAGCAGTGAAAACCTGGGCAGTTCCGGAAACACCATATATTTT
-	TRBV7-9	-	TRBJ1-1	CASSLGQMNTEAFF	TGTGCCAGCAGCTTAGGACAGATGAACACTGAAGCTTTCTTT
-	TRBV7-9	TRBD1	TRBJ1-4	CASSSRDRVEKLFF	TGTGCCAGCAGCTCGCGGGACAGGGTTGAAAAACTGTTTTTT
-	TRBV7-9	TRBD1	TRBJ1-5	CASSLGTGGNQPQHF	TGTGCCAGCAGCTTAGGGACAGGAGGCAATCAGCCCCAGCATTTT
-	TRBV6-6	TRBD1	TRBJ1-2	CASSPGTGVVISGYTF	TGTGCCAGCAGCCCCGGGACAGGGGTTGTAATCAGTGGCTACACCTTC
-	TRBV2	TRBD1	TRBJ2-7	CASSDGTVGYEQYF	TGTGCCAGCAGTGACGGGACAGTTGGGTACGAGCAGTACTTC
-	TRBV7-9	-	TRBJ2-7	CASSLEILGGEQYF	TGTGCCAGCAGCTTAGAAATCCTGGGGGGCGAGCAGTACTTC
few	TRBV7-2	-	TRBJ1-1	CASSLWRLLNTEAFF	TGTGCCAGCAGCTTATGGAGGTTGTTGAACACTGAAGCTTTCTTT
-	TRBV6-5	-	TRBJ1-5	CASSYSPEGKQPQHF	TGTGCCAGCAGTTACTCTCCAGAGGGCAAACAGCCCCAGCATTTT
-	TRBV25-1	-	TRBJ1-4	CASKILDNEKLFF	TGTGCCAGCAAGATACTAGATAATGAAAAACTGTTTTTT
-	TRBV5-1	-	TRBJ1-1	CASSLNAENTEAFF	TGCGCCAGCAGCTTGAATGCGGAGAACACTGAAGCTTTCTTT
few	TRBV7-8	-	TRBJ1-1	CASSLAPGNLKNTEAFF	TGTGCCAGCAGCTTAGCCCCGGGAAACCTGAAGAACACTGAAGCTTTCTTT
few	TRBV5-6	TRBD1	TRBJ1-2	CASSLRQGDGYTF	TGTGCCAGCAGCTTGCGTCAGGGGGATGGCTACACCTTC
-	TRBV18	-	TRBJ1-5	CASSPSSPNSNQPQHF	TGTGCCAGCTCACCAAGTTCACCTAATAGCAATCAGCCCCAGCATTTT
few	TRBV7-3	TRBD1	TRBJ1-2	CASSPLGQNYGYTF	TGTGCCAGCAGCCCGTTGGGACAGAACTATGGCTACACCTTC
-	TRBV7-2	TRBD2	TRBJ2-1	CASSIKPGLEFHEQFF	TGTGCCAGCAGCATAAAACCGGGACTAGAGTTTCATGAGCAGTTCTTC
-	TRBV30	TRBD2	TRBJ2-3	CAWRRLAGIDTQYF	TGTGCCTGGAGGAGACTAGCGGGAATAGATACGCAGTATTTT
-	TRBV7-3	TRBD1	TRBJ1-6	CASSIGQGASPLHF	TGTGCCAGCAGCATTGGACAGGGGGCTTCACCCCTCCACTTT
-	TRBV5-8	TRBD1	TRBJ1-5	CASSSGTVSNQPQHF	TGTGCCAGCAGCTCCGGGACAGTTAGCAATCAGCCCCAGCATTTT
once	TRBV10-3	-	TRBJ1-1	CATGWGGRIVDTEAFF	TGTGCCACCGGATGGGGGGGTCGAATTGTCGACACTGAAGCTTTCTTT
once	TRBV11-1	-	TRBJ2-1	CASSPTGSSYNEQFF	TGTGCCAGCAGCCCGACTGGTTCCTCCTACAATGAGCAGTTCTTC
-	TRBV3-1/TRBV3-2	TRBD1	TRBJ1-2	CASSQYGQGGYTF	TGTGCCAGCAGCCAATACGGACAGGGAGGGTACACCTTC
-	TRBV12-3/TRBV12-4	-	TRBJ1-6	CASSSYNSPLHF	TGTGCCAGCAGTTCGTATAATTCACCCCTCCACTTT
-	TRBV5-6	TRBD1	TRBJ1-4	CASSWGPRGREKLFF	TGTGCCAGCAGCTGGGGGCCCAGGGGGCGCGAAAAACTGTTTTTT
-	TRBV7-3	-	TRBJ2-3	CASSLGPTGLVTDTQYF	TGTGCCAGCAGCTTAGGCCCGACGGGGTTAGTCACAGATACGCAGTATTTT
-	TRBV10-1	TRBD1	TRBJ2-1	CATMPGQGAYNEQFF	TGCGCAACCATGCCGGGACAGGGGGCCTACAATGAGCAGTTCTTC
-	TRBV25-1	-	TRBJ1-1	CASKEGPIGEAFF	TGTGCCAGCAAGGAGGGCCCTATAGGTGAAGCTTTCTTT
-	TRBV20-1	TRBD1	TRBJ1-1	CSAHRGVEAFF	TGCAGTGCTCACAGGGGGGTTGAAGCTTTCTTT
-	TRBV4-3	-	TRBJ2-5	CASSSQGGLQETQYF	TGCGCCAGCAGCTCCCAAGGTGGGCTACAAGAGACCCAGTACTTC
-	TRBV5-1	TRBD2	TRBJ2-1	CASSNSGISGNEQFF	TGCGCCAGCAGCAATAGCGGGATATCGGGGAATGAGCAGTTCTTC
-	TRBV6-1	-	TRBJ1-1	CASSERVGAVMNTEAFF	TGTGCCAGCAGTGAACGAGTAGGGGCAGTTATGAACACTGAAGCTTTCTTT
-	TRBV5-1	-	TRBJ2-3	CASSSPTLDTQYF	TGCGCCAGCAGCTCGCCTACCTTAGATACGCAGTATTTT
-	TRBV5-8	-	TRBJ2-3	CASSLVGGRTDTQYF	TGTGCCAGCAGCTTGGTCGGGGGGCGCACAGATACGCAGTATTTT
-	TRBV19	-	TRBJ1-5	CASSINRDGNQPQHF	TGTGCCAGTAGTATAAACAGGGATGGCAATCAGCCCCAGCATTTT
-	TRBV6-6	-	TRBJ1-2	CASSYEGINYGYTF	TGTGCCAGCAGTTACGAGGGTATCAACTATGGCTACACCTTC
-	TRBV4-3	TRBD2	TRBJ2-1	CASSQDRLAGANEQFF	TGCGCCAGCAGCCAAGATAGGCTAGCGGGGGCGAATGAGCAGTTCTTC
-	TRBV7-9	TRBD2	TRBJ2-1	CASSFTGTSLNEQFF	TGTGCCAGCAGCTTTACCGGGACTAGCCTCAATGAGCAGTTCTTC
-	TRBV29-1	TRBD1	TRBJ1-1	CSVMTGVGTEAFF	TGCAGCGTAATGACAGGGGTGGGCACTGAAGCTTTCTTT
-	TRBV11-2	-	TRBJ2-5	CASSPQETQYF	TGTGCCAGCAGCCCACAAGAGACCCAGTACTTC
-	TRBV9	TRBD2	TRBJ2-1	CASSAAPGTSGGSSYNEQFF	TGTGCCAGCAGCGCCGCTCCCGGGACTAGCGGGGGAAGCTCCTACAATGAGCAGTTCTTC
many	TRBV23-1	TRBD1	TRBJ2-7	CASSHVPGQGKGTFEQYF	TGCGCCAGCAGTCACGTCCCGGGACAGGGAAAAGGTACCTTCGAGCAGTACTTC
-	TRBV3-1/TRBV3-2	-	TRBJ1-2	CASSQVEEHYGYTF	TGTGCCAGCAGCCAAGTAGAGGAACACTATGGCTACACCTTC
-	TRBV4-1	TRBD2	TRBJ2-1	CASSQGTSGSYNEQFF	TGCGCCAGCAGCCAAGGAACTAGCGGGAGCTACAATGAGCAGTTCTTC
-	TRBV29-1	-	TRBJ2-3	CSGAVTSTDTQYF	TGCAGCGGAGCGGTTACTAGCACAGATACGCAGTATTTT
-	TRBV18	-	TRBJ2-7	CASSSPPGSSYEQYF	TGTGCCAGCTCTTCGCCACCTGGGAGCTCCTACGAGCAGTACTTC
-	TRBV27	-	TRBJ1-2	CASSSQGNYGYTF	TGTGCCAGCAGTTCACAGGGTAACTATGGCTACACCTTC
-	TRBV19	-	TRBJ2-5	CASSIGGAQETQYF	TGTGCCAGTAGTATTGGGGGGGCCCAAGAGACCCAGTACTTC
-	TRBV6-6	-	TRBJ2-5	CASSFGQQETQYF	TGTGCCAGCAGCTTCGGACAGCAAGAGACCCAGTACTTC
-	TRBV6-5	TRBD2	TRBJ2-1	CASSLDSGDTYNEQFF	TGTGCCAGCAGTTTGGATAGCGGGGATACCTACAATGAGCAGTTCTTC
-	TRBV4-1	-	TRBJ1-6	CASSEQGLTPLHF	TGCGCCAGCAGCGAACAGGGTTTGACGCCCCTCCACTTT
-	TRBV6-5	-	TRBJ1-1	CASSSLPGATTTEAFF	TGTGCCAGCAGTTCCCTCCCAGGCGCCACCACCACTGAAGCTTTCTTT
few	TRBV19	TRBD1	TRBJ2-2	CASTAERTGRTGELFF	TGTGCCAGTACCGCAGAAAGGACAGGGCGCACCGGGGAGCTGTTTTTT
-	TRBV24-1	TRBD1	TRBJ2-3	CATSDSGTGDRDTQYF	TGTGCCACCAGTGATTCCGGGACAGGGGACAGAGATACGCAGTATTTT